The sequence of this T cell receptor (beta chain) was determined in a study of blood T cell repertoires in COVID-19 (TCRdb year 2020). A note on the overall study: Samples from collaborators originated in the United States, Italy and Spain and spanned both the acute and convalescent phases of COVID-19. The material from the prospective study consisted of cDNA or gDNA derived from T cells, B-cell-depleted T cells, or PBMCs. HLA class I and class II types, where available, came from metadata supplied by the sample provider rather than from assay-based typing. The repertoires were released in a freely available public database intended as a resource for research on the immune response to SARS-CoV-2. Deeply sampled blood TCRbeta repertoires from subjects exposed to, actively infected with, or recovered from COVID-19 were included in the dataset. Samples were obtained from the ongoing ImmuneRACE study (first 160 participants) and from over a thousand subjects provided by 6 global collaborators. The sample metadata nearly always contained a de-identified subject ID, COVID-19 status, age in years and sex. What the study reported, not specific to this receptor: The quantity of clinical and demographic metadata differed by source and by participant and was supplied without curation.

CDR1 and CDR2 are read off the germline V gene (reference sequence) as LGHDT and YNNKEL. The CDR3 holds 15 amino acids from the cysteine to the phenylalanine. CDR3 DNA is the only sequence kept; it has 45 bases, read in frame from the first base. Trimming removed 3 bases from V and 2 bases from J, leaving 13 bases between the germline ends. Collaborating institutions collected whole blood in K2EDTA tubes following their own protocols. Collaborator samples were shipped for TCRbeta analysis as frozen whole blood, isolated PBMCs, or DNA extracted from either sample type. TCRbeta CDR3 regions were amplified from genomic DNA by means of the immunoSEQ Assay, a bias-controlled multiplex PCR. Turning to the authors' computational methods: Within the assay, amplification of reference gene primers was used to estimate how many nucleated cells each sample contained. To quantify the absolute abundance of each unique TCRbeta CDR3 rearrangement, sequence reads were collapsed and filtered. For each sample, productive Simpson clonality was calculated by taking the square root of Simpson's diversity index across productive rearrangements. What TCRdb holds here is the immuneACCESS table cut down to in-frame rearrangements. Part of the clones is not present; checked against another copy, under half of the missing clones reflect an unresolved V gene, and the others are unexplained. The V and J calls and clone size come from that table; D and trimming were worked out from the DNA. The sample contains about 80,000 clones, around 80% of them found a single time. The ten largest clones represent about 35% of the sample.

Remarks on this clone: Which antigen it targets is not known. No base qualities exist here, and no much larger clone lies one base off it.

This chain is built from TRBV3-1 (or the pseudogene TRBV3-2) and TRBJ1-2, and perhaps TRBD1 as D gene, on 5 matching bases. Sequencing was done on a sample of peripheral blood. This TCR was sampled from a woman between 65 and 79 years old with acute or convalescent COVID-19. The DNA is as follows: TGTGCCAGCAGCCACTTAACGGGGGTGAACTATGGCTACACCTTC. It codes for CASSHLTGVNYGYTF.